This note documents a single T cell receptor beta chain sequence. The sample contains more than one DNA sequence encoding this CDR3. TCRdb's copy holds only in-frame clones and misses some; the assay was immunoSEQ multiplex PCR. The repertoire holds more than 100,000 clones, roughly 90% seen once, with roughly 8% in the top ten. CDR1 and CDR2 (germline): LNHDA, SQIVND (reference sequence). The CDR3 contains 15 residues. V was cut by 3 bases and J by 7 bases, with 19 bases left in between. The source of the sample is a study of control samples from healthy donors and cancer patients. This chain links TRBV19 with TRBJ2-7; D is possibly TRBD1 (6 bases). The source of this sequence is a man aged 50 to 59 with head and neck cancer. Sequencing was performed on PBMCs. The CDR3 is CASSMGAGGPREQYF. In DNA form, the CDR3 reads TGTGCCAGTAGTATGGGGGCGGGCGGGCCGCGGGAGCAGTACTTC. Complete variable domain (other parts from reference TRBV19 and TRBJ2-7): DGGITQSPKYLFRKEGQNVTLSCEQNLNHDAMYWYRQDPGQGLRLIYYSQIVNDFQKGDIAEGYSVSREKKESFPLTVTSAQKNPTAFYLCASSMGAGGPREQYFGPGTRLTVT.